The next 16 T cell receptor beta chains were all read from a single sample in a study of human T cells and chemical hapten exposure. TCRdb re-analysed the RACE reads in MiXCR, keeping a single row per CDR3 protein. The sample holds fewer than 100,000 distinct CDR3 sequences, approximately 10% seen once. The time point is: patch test 3, about 24 weeks after DPC sensitization. Treatment given: therapeutic diphenylcyclopropenone sensitization with weekly scalp DPC. The input for sequencing was whole blood, taken in connection with sensitization to the hapten diphenylcyclopropenone (DPC). The receptors shown here come from a woman in her twenties or thirties with alopecia areata. Some clones in this sample may be carry-over from other donors' samples.

There are many counts of this clonotype. The chain uses TRBV3-1 and TRBJ1-1; perhaps TRBD1 as D (5 bases). Looked up from germline, CDR1 is LGHDT and CDR2 is YNNKEL (reference sequence). The V gene lost 3 bases and the J gene lost 7 bases, with 18 bases spanning the gap. This CDR3 comprises 15 residues. The CDR3 reads CASSQGPYMNYEAFF. CDR3 DNA sequence: TGTGCCAGCAGCCAGGGGCCCTACATGAATTATGAAGCTTTCTTT. Supplemented by reference TRBV3-1 and TRBJ1-1, the full variable domain reads DTAVSQTPKYLVTQMGNDKSIKCEQNLGHDTMYWYKQDSKKFLKIMFSYNNKELIINETVPNRFSPKSPDKAHLNLHINSLELGDSAVYFCASSQGPYMNYEAFFGQGTRLTVV.

This clonotype has more than one count but fewer than ten. The chain combines TRBV4-3 with TRBJ2-7; D is possibly TRBD2 (5 bases). Trimming shortened V by 4 bases and J by 6 bases, and 13 bases separated the two germline ends. CDR3 size: 13 residues. From germline, CDR1 is LGHNA and CDR2 YSLEER. The CDR3 nucleotides are TGCGCCAGCAGCCCCCAGTACGGAGGCGAGCAGTACTTC. Its protein is CASSPQYGGEQYF.

In its sample, this clonotype was seen many times. The chain links TRBV7-2 to TRBJ2-1; D possibly corresponds to TRBD2 (5 bases). Deletions cut 7 bases from V and 0 bases from J, with 13 bases between. This CDR3 contains 15 residues. CDR1 SGHTA and CDR2 FQGNSA come from the germline V gene. The CDR3 sequence is CASNLERSSYNEQFF. The CDR3 nucleotides read TGTGCCAGCAACCTGGAGCGGAGCTCCTACAATGAGCAGTTCTTC. The full variable domain, rest sourced from reference TRBV7-2 and TRBJ2-1, is GAGVSQSPSNKVTEKGKDVELRCDPISGHTALYWYRQSLGQGLEFLIYFQGNSAPDKSGLPSDRFSAERTGGSVSTLTIQRTQQEDSAVYLCASNLERSSYNEQFFGPGTRLTVL.

Points on this clonotype: A much larger clone lies a single base off, so this may be a read error. The chain couples TRBV11-3 to TRBJ1-4, with 12 positions matching TRBD1. The germline V gene encodes CDR1 SGHNT and CDR2 YENEEA. The CDR3 is 14 residues long. The CDR3 protein is CASSRDRGREILFF. The CDR3 bases are TGTGCCAGCAGCCGGGACAGGGGGCGTGAAATACTGTTTTTT.

This chain uses TRBV3-1 with TRBJ2-7; 9 positions match TRBD1. Losses at the gene ends were 3 bases for V and 4 bases for J; bases not matched to a gene: 4. Germline loops: CDR1 LGHDT, CDR2 YNNKEL (reference sequence). The CDR3 has 14 residues. The CDR3 region has the DNA TGTGCCAGCAGCCAGGGGACAGGGTCGTACGAGCAGTACTTC. It codes for CASSQGTGSYEQYF.

This clonotype came up many times. The rearrangement uses TRBV28 and TRBJ2-3; tentative D call: TRBD2 (6 bases). CDR1 is MDHEN, CDR2 SYDVKM, per germline. This CDR3 has 16 residues. V dropped 3 bases and J dropped 3 bases, with 16 bases sitting between them. CDR3 bases: TGTGCCAGCAGTTTTCGGCGGGGACCCACTACAGATACGCAGTATTTT. It yields the protein CASSFRRGPTTDTQYF. The whole variable domain, remainder taken from reference TRBV28 and TRBJ2-3, is DVKVTQSSRYLVKRTGEKVFLECVQDMDHENMFWYRQDPGLGLRLIYFSYDVKMKEKGDIPEGYSVSREKKERFSLILESASTNQTSMYLCASSFRRGPTTDTQYFGPGTRLTVL.

This clonotype has at least ten counts. The J gene is TRBJ1-2, the V gene TRBV3-1; possible D gene TRBD1, 5 bases. The CDR3 is 14 amino acids. Trimming left V 1 base short and J 4 bases short, with 10 bases between. Looked up from germline, CDR1 is LGHDT and CDR2 is YNNKEL (reference sequence). The CDR3 bases are TGTGCCAGCAGCCAAGCTGGACAAAGCTATGGCTACACCTTC. Protein: CASSQAGQSYGYTF.

There are many counts of this clonotype. An end of the junction differs from the germline gene, which may be a read error. V is TRBV5-5 and J is TRBJ1-2, with D perhaps matching TRBD1 (5 bases). The CDR3 totals 13 residues. From germline, CDR1 is SGHKS and CDR2 YYEKEE (reference sequence). CDR3: CASSQIDGRDPTF. CDR3 DNA sequence: TGTGCCAGCAGTCAAATAGATGGTCGGGACCCAACGTTC. Full variable domain (missing parts from reference TRBV5-5 and TRBJ1-2): DAGVTQSPTHLIKTRGQQVTLRCSPISGHKSVSWYQQVLGQGPQFIFQYYEKEERGRGNFPDRFSARQFPNYSSELNVNALLLGDSALYLCASSQIDGRDPTFGSGTRLTVV.

The V call is TRBV3-1, the J call TRBJ2-1; D unclear. V dropped 3 bases and J dropped 2 bases, with 5 bases sitting between them. The CDR3 is 13 residues long. Germline-derived CDR1 and CDR2 are LGHDT and YNNKEL (reference sequence). The CDR3 DNA follows: TGTGCCAGCAGCCATTCGGCCTACAATGAGCAGTTCTTC. Protein: CASSHSAYNEQFF.

The genes are TRBV27 and TRBJ2-7; 7 bases align to TRBD1. Per the germline V gene, CDR1 is MNHEY and CDR2 is SMNVEV (reference sequence). After removal of 1 base from V and 2 bases from J, the junction contained 2 bases not matched to a gene. The CDR3 loop spans 14 amino acids. In DNA, the CDR3 is TGTGCCAGCAGTTTATGGGGACAGCCCTACGAGCAGTACTTC. Translating it yields CASSLWGQPYEQYF.

The rearrangement joins TRBV7-9 to TRBJ2-7; D gene unclear. This CDR3 contains 12 residues. Trimming stripped 2 bases from V and 6 bases from J, with 8 bases between. CDR1 and CDR2 (germline): SEHNR, FQNEAQ (reference sequence). In DNA, the CDR3 is TGTGCCAGCAGCTTATTCGGAAGCGAGCAGTACGTC. Amino acid sequence: CASSLFGSEQYV.

This clonotype came up a few times. CDR3 sequence: CASSPPGTPETQYF. In DNA, the CDR3 is TGTGCCAGCTCACCACCAGGGACACCAGAGACCCAGTACTTC. The rearrangement joins TRBV18 to TRBJ2-5, with D possibly being TRBD1 (6 bases). Germline V gene sequence: CDR1 KGHSH, CDR2 LQKENI. The CDR3 consists of 14 residues. V shed 0 bases and J shed 4 bases, with 9 bases lying between them.

The V call is TRBV29-1, the J call TRBJ2-4; D remains unclear. The CDR3 runs to 12 residues. CDR1 is SQVTM and CDR2 is ANQGSEA in the germline V gene. Trimming removed 4 bases at V and 5 bases at J, with 9 bases between. The CDR3 nucleotides are TGCAGCGTTGGTCAGGTGGAAAACATTCAGTACTTC. It encodes CSVGQVENIQYF.

This chain uses TRBV10-3 with TRBJ1-1, with D possibly being TRBD1 (5 bases). CDR1 and CDR2 (germline): ENHRY, SYGVKD. This CDR3 contains 13 residues. V lost 6 bases, J lost 4 bases, and 12 bases lay in between. Written as DNA, the CDR3 is TGTGCCATCAGGGAGACCGGGGGCACTGAAGCTTTCTTT. This gives the protein CAIRETGGTEAFF.

This clonotype was seen a few times. The chain employs TRBV10-3 and TRBJ2-3; D is ambiguous. The CDR3 runs 13 residues. Germline lookup yields CDR1 ENHRY and CDR2 SYGVKD. V lost 6 bases and J 0 bases, leaving 7 bases between the germline ends. Here the CDR3 DNA reads TGTGCCATCAGGCTGGATAGCACAGATACGCAGTATTTT. This encodes CAIRLDSTDTQYF.

The sample holds many counts of this clonotype. J is TRBJ1-1 and V is TRBV5-1; D gene unclear. V lost 5 bases, J lost 3 bases, and 17 bases lay in between. This CDR3 comprises 15 residues. Looked up from germline, CDR1 is SGHRS and CDR2 is YFSETQ. The CDR3 region is CASRPSSGWDTEAFF. The CDR3 bases are TGCGCCAGCAGGCCCTCGTCGGGATGGGACACTGAAGCTTTCTTT.